The clone carrying this T cell receptor (beta chain) appeared a few times. The antigen remains unidentified. Libraries for TCRalpha and TCRbeta carried sample barcodes and unique molecular identifiers via 5'RACE. TCRdb ran MiXCR on the 5' RACE reads and lists one entry per CDR3 protein. The table shows under 450,000 distinct CDR3 sequences, with 20% to 25% occurring only once. These data come from a study of T-cell memory formation after mild COVID-19. As for the study in general: Largely, TCR clusters stayed within a single donor.

Findings and caveats of the study: Contracting clones localized mainly to CM and EM when CD4+ and mainly to EMRA when CD8+.

With V trimmed by 7 bases and J by 6 bases, 10 bases remained unmatched. CDR1 and CDR2 from the germline V gene are MDHEN and SYDVKM. CDR3 size: 15 residues. The source material was PBMCs or a T cell subset sorted from them (not recorded which). This sequence was found in a man aged 18-30 years who had mild COVID-19 (a few samples of this study predate the infection). Cell type and time point are not known. The V and J genes are TRBV28 and TRBJ1-5, with 9 bases fitting TRBD1. The CDR3 loop reads CASTTTGGGFQPQHF. CDR3 sequence (DNA): TGTGCCAGCACCACTACAGGGGGCGGATTTCAGCCCCAGCATTTT.